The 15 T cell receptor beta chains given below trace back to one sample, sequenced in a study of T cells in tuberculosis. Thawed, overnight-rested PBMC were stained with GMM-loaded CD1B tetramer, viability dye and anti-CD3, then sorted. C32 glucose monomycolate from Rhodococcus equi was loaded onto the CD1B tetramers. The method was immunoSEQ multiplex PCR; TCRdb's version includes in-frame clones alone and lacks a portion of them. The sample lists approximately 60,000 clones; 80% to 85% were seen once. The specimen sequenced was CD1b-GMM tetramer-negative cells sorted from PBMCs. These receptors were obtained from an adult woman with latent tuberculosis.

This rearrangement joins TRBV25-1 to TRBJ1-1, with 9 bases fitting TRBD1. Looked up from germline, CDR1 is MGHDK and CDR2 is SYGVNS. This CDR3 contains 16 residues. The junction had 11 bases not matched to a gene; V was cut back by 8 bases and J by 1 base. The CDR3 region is CASPNRTGETNTEAFF. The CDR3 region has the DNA TGTGCCAGCCCGAATCGGACAGGGGAAACGAACACTGAAGCTTTCTTT.

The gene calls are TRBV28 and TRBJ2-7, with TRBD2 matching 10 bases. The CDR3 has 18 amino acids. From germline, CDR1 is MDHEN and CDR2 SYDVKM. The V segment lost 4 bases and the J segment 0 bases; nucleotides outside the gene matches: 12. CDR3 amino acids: CASSSGLAVRTSSYEQYF. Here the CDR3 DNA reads TGTGCCAGCAGTTCCGGACTAGCGGTCAGGACCAGCTCCTACGAGCAGTACTTC.

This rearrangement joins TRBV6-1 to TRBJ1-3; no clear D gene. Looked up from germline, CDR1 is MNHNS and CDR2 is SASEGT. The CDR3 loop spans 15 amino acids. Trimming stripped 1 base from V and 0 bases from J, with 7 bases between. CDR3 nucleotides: TGTGCCAGCAGTGAAGAACAGATCTCTGGAAACACCATATATTTT. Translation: CASSEEQISGNTIYF.

In nucleotides, the CDR3 is TGCGCCAGCAGCCAAGACAGCCTTCTCGACACGGGGTATGGGGAGCTGTTTTTT. Protein sequence: CASSQDSLLDTGYGELFF. The chain couples TRBV4-3 to TRBJ2-2; a weak D match, TRBD2 (5 bases). Trimming left V 0 bases short and J 8 bases short, with 22 bases between. CDR1 is LGHNA and CDR2 is YSLEER in the germline V gene. This CDR3 spans 18 amino acids.

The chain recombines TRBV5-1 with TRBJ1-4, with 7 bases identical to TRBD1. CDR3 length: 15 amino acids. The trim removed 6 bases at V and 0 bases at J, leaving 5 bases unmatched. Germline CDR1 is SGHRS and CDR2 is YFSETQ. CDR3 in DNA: TGCGCCAGCAAAGGGGGCGCAGCAACTAATGAAAAACTGTTTTTT. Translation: CASKGGAATNEKLFF.

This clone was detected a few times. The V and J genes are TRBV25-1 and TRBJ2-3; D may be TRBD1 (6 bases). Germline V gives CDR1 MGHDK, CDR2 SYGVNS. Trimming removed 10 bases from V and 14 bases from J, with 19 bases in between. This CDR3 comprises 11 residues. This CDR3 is CATPPGALGYF. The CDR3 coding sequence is TGTGCCACCCCACCAGGGGCACTAGGGTATTTT.

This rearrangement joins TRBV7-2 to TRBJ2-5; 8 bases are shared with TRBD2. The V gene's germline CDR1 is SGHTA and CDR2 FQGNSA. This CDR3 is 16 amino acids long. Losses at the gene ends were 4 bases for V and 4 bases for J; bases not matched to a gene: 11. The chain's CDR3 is CASSYGGTRNGETQYF. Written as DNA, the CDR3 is TGTGCCAGCAGCTACGGCGGGACTAGGAATGGAGAGACCCAGTACTTC.

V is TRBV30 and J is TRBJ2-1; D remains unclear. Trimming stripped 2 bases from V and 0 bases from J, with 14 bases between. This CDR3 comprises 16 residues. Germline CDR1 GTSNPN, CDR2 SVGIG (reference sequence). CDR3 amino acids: CAWSPDVPSSYNEQFF. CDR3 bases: TGTGCCTGGAGTCCCGATGTCCCGAGCTCCTACAATGAGCAGTTCTTC.

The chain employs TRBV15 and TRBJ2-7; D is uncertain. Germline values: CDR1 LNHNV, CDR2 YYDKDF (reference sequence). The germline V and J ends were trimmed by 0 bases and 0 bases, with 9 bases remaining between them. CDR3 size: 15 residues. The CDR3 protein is CATSRDRGPSYEQYF. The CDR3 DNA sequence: TGTGCCACCAGCAGAGATCGTGGCCCCTCCTACGAGCAGTACTTC.

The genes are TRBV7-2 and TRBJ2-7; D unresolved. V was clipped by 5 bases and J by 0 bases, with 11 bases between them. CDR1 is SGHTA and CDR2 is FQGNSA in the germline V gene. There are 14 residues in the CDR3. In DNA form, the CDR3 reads TGTGCCAGCAGCAACTACCTTGACTCCTACGAGCAGTACTTC. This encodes CASSNYLDSYEQYF.

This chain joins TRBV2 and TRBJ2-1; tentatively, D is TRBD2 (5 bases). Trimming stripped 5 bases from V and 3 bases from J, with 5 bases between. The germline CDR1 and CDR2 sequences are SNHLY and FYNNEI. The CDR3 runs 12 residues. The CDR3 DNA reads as TGTGCCAGCAGTCGGGGCTACAATGAGCAGTTCTTC. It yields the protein CASSRGYNEQFF.

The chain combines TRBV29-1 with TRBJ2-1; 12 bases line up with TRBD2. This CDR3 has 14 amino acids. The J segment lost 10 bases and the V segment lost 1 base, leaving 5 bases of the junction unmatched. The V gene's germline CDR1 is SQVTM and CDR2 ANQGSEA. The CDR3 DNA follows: TGCAGCGTTGAAGGACTAGCGGGGGTAGAAGAGCAGTTCTTC. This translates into CSVEGLAGVEEQFF.

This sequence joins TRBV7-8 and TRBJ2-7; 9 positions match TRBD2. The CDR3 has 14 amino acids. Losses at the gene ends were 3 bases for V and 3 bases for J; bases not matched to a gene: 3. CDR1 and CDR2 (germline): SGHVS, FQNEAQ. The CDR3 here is CASSFSGRDYEQYF. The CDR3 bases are TGTGCCAGCAGCTTTAGCGGGAGAGACTACGAGCAGTACTTC.

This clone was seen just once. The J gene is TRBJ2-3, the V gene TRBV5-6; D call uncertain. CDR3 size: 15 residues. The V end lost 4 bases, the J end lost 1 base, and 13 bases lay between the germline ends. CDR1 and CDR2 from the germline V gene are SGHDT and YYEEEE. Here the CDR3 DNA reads TGTGCCAGCAGCCCCCGGGTGGTCGGCACAGATACGCAGTATTTT. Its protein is CASSPRVVGTDTQYF.

CDR3 loop: CASSFPNSPLHF. The CDR3 coding sequence is TGTGCCAGCAGCTTTCCGAATTCACCCCTCCACTTT. This chain connects TRBV11-2 to TRBJ1-6; D gene uncertain. Between the trimmed V and J ends, which lost 3 bases and 7 bases, there was a span of 4 bases. CDR1 and CDR2 (germline): SGHAT, FQNNGV. The CDR3 is 12 amino acids.